Presented here are 29 T cell receptor beta chains from one specimen sequenced in a study of blood T cell repertoires in COVID-19. The repertoire was sequenced with immunoSEQ multiplex PCR; TCRdb's copy has only in-frame clones and lacks some. The profile covers approximately 300,000 clones, with over 75% appearing a single time and approximately 4% taken by the ten largest. Sample: peripheral blood. All receptors derive from a woman between 50 and 59 years old with active or convalescent COVID-19.

The genes are TRBV10-3 and TRBJ2-7; tentative D call: TRBD2 (6 bases). V was shortened by 4 bases and J by 5 bases, with 18 bases between the two germline ends. The germline V gene encodes CDR1 ENHRY and CDR2 SYGVKD. This CDR3 has 15 amino acids. The CDR3 protein is CAISVTGSRRDEQYF. The CDR3 coding sequence is TGTGCCATCAGTGTAACCGGGTCCCGGAGGGACGAGCAGTACTTC.

The gene calls are TRBV7-2 and TRBJ2-5; the D is unclear. The length of the CDR3 is 14 residues. Germline CDR1 and CDR2: SGHTA and FQGNSA. The V gene lost 6 bases and the J gene lost 5 bases, with 16 bases spanning the gap. CDR3 in amino acids: CASSYRSAKETQYF. In nucleotides, the CDR3 is TGTGCCAGCAGTTATAGAAGTGCAAAGGAGACCCAGTACTTC.

This sequence joins TRBV6-2 or TRBV6-3 and TRBJ2-7; D possibly corresponds to TRBD2 (6 bases). Trimming pared 5 bases from V and 1 base from J, leaving 9 bases between. This CDR3 is built from 13 residues. Germline assignment: CDR1 MNHEY and CDR2 SVGEGT. CDR3 sequence: CASSRDWSYEQYF. The CDR3 DNA follows: TGTGCCAGCAGTCGGGACTGGTCCTACGAGCAGTACTTC.

The chain uses TRBV6-5 and TRBJ1-3; D is ambiguous. The CDR3 totals 13 residues. The germline CDR1 and CDR2 sequences are MNHEY and SVGAGI. V lost 2 bases and J lost 4, with 6 bases in between. CDR3 sequence (DNA): TGTGCCAGCAGTTACCGAGTCGGAAACACCATATATTTT. It encodes CASSYRVGNTIYF.

This chain uses TRBV3-1 (or the pseudogene TRBV3-2) with TRBJ2-7; 7 nucleotides align to TRBD1. The V gene end was trimmed by 8 bases and the J gene end by 0 bases; junction bases not matched to a gene: 7. Germline CDR1 is LGHDT and CDR2 is YNNKEL (reference sequence). This CDR3 has 14 amino acids. The CDR3 nucleotides read TGTGCCAGCGGTCCGACAGGGAGCTCCTACGAGCAGTACTTC. Amino acid sequence: CASGPTGSSYEQYF.

The chain joins TRBV27 to TRBJ2-4, with D possibly being TRBD2 (6 bases). The CDR3 length is 16 residues. Germline-derived CDR1 and CDR2 are MNHEY and SMNVEV (reference sequence). The V end lost 4 bases, the J end lost 2 bases, and 15 bases lay between the germline ends. CDR3 DNA: TGTGCCAGCAGTTCCCCCGAGGCGGGATCCAAAAACATTCAGTACTTC. Translation: CASSSPEAGSKNIQYF.

The V gene is TRBV6-5, the J gene TRBJ2-7, with a weak D call TRBD1 (6 bases). CDR1 is MNHEY and CDR2 is SVGAGI in the germline V gene. V was pared by 2 bases and J by 0 bases, with 8 bases between. There are 14 residues in the CDR3. The CDR3 DNA is TGTGCCAGCAGTTACATAGGGGGCTCCTACGAGCAGTACTTC. Translated: CASSYIGGSYEQYF.

The genes are TRBV30 and TRBJ2-2; 16 bases line up with TRBD2. The CDR3 runs to 16 residues. Losses at the gene ends were 5 bases for V and 6 bases for J; bases not matched to a gene: 6. Germline CDR1 GTSNPN, CDR2 SVGIG (reference sequence). The CDR3 sequence: CAWGGLAGGPAGELFF. For the CDR3, the DNA is TGTGCCTGGGGGGGACTAGCGGGAGGGCCGGCCGGGGAGCTGTTTTTT.

The chain couples TRBV2 to TRBJ1-2; D is ambiguous. Trimming took off 2 bases at V and 8 bases at J, with 12 bases between the two ends. This CDR3 is 13 amino acids long. Germline CDR1 reads SNHLY; CDR2 reads FYNNEI. CDR3 sequence: CASSESSEEGYTF. DNA for the CDR3: TGTGCCAGCAGTGAATCCTCAGAGGAGGGCTACACCTTC.

The rearrangement joins TRBV15 to TRBJ2-7; 7 nucleotides match TRBD1. V lost 4 bases to trimming and J lost 6 bases; unmatched junction nucleotides: 3. The CDR3 is made up of 12 amino acids. Germline V lookup: CDR1 LNHNV, CDR2 YYDKDF (reference sequence). The CDR3 protein is CATSTAGGEQYF. CDR3 in DNA: TGTGCCACCAGCACCGCAGGGGGCGAGCAGTACTTC.

The chain couples TRBV6-5 to TRBJ1-2, with 10 bases matching TRBD1. This CDR3 has 15 amino acids. J gave up 7 bases and V 0 bases, and 5 bases lay outside the gene matches. Per germline, CDR1 MNHEY and CDR2 SVGAGI. CDR3 sequence: CASSYSRQGAGGYTF. For the CDR3, the DNA is TGTGCCAGCAGTTACTCGAGACAGGGGGCTGGTGGCTACACCTTC.

The V call is TRBV6-5, the J call TRBJ2-5, with D possibly matching TRBD2 (6 bases). Between the trimmed V and J ends, which lost 9 bases and 3 bases, there was a span of 11 bases. The CDR3 contains 12 residues. Germline CDR1 is MNHEY and CDR2 is SVGAGI. CDR3 coding DNA: TGTGCCAGTGCGTCGGGGGAAGAGACCCAGTACTTC. This sequence encodes CASASGEETQYF.

The chain carries TRBV4-2 and TRBJ2-7; 7 bases match TRBD2. V was clipped by 0 bases and J by 0 bases; unmatched bases: 5. This CDR3 comprises 16 residues. The germline CDR1 and CDR2 sequences are LGHNA and YNFKEQ. CDR3 in DNA: TGTGCCAGCAGCCAAGACAGCGGCGGGAGCTCCTACGAGCAGTACTTC. As protein: CASSQDSGGSSYEQYF.

The rearrangement links TRBV5-4 to TRBJ2-1; D is perhaps TRBD1 (6 bases). V was trimmed by 4 bases and J by 4 bases, leaving 12 bases between them. CDR1 and CDR2 from the germline V gene are SGHNT and YYREEE (reference sequence). The CDR3 runs to 14 residues. CDR3 nucleotides: TGTGCCAGCAGCCACCGGGACAAGTACAATGAGCAGTTCTTC. Translated, it gives CASSHRDKYNEQFF.

The V and J genes are TRBV19 and TRBJ2-3; 10 bases align to TRBD2. The CDR3 contains 15 residues. Germline lookup yields CDR1 LNHDA and CDR2 SQIVND (reference sequence). Germline trimming cut 4 bases from V and 0 bases from J; bases unmatched to any gene: 1. The CDR3 DNA follows: TGTGCCAGTAGTACACTAGCGGGGAGCACAGATACGCAGTATTTT. Its translation: CASSTLAGSTDTQYF.

V is TRBV18 and J is TRBJ1-2; 9 bases are shared with TRBD1. The CDR3 totals 15 residues. Per germline, CDR1 KGHSH and CDR2 LQKENI. After removal of 3 bases from V and 4 bases from J, the junction contained 6 bases not matched to a gene. The CDR3 protein is CASSPGTGSAYGYTF. The CDR3 DNA is TGTGCCAGCTCACCCGGGACAGGGTCGGCCTATGGCTACACCTTC.

This clone appeared a few times. This chain connects TRBV13 to TRBJ2-1, with D perhaps TRBD1 (6 bases). Germline V lookup: CDR1 PRHDT, CDR2 FYEKMQ (reference sequence). There are 15 residues in the CDR3. V lost 10 bases and J 0 bases, leaving 16 bases between the germline ends. The CDR3 DNA is TGTGCCACCCAACTCCGGGACATCTCCTACAATGAGCAGTTCTTC. Its protein is CATQLRDISYNEQFF.

The V call is TRBV6-2 or TRBV6-3, the J call TRBJ2-1, with a possible D match to TRBD2 (5 bases). The CDR3 sequence is 15 residues long. V lost 5 bases and J lost 0, with 11 bases in between. Germline V CDR1 and CDR2: MNHEY, SVGEGT. CDR3 in DNA: TGTGCCAGCAGTCCCGGGAAGGACTCCTACAATGAGCAGTTCTTC. Its protein product is CASSPGKDSYNEQFF.

There are a few counts of this clone. This chain links TRBV9 with TRBJ1-2; unclear D gene. Deletions cut 0 bases from V and 3 bases from J, with 6 bases between. Germline V gives CDR1 SGDLS, CDR2 YYNGEE. This CDR3 comprises 13 residues. CDR3 nucleotides: TGTGCCAGCAGCGTAGAGTCAGACTATGGCTACACCTTC. Protein product: CASSVESDYGYTF.

The CDR3 region is CASSLASRGVGEQYF. CDR3 DNA: TGCGCCAGCAGCTTGGCGTCCAGGGGGGTTGGAGAGCAGTACTTC. The rearrangement links TRBV5-1 to TRBJ2-7; possibly TRBD1 for D (7 bases). Trimming pared 0 bases from V and 7 bases from J, leaving 17 bases between. The CDR3 contains 15 residues. In germline, CDR1 is SGHRS, CDR2 YFSETQ.

V gene TRBV4-2 combines with J gene TRBJ1-1; no firm D call. The CDR3 runs to 14 residues. The germline V gene encodes CDR1 LGHNA and CDR2 YNFKEQ. V lost 1 base to trimming and J lost 1 base, with 7 bases between them. The DNA of the CDR3 is TGTGCCAGCAGCCAAGTGGCAGGGAACACTGAAGCTTTCTTT. Protein: CASSQVAGNTEAFF.

The chain uses TRBV18 and TRBJ2-7, with 9 bases aligning to TRBD2. The trim removed 5 bases at V and 4 bases at J, leaving 9 bases unmatched. CDR1 is KGHSH, CDR2 LQKENI, per germline. The CDR3 spans 15 residues. In DNA, the CDR3 is TGTGCCAGCTCATTGCAGGGGACTAGCATTTACGAGCAGTACTTC. Amino acids: CASSLQGTSIYEQYF.

V and J are TRBV2 and TRBJ2-1, with 10 bases that match TRBD2. The CDR3 spans 15 residues. The germline gives CDR1 SNHLY, CDR2 FYNNEI. Germline trimming cut 5 bases from V and 10 bases from J; bases unmatched to any gene: 11. The CDR3, as DNA: TGTGCCAGCAGTCCCAGCGGGGGGGCCTGGATGGAGCAGTTCTTC. The encoded protein is CASSPSGGAWMEQFF.

The genes are TRBV19 and TRBJ2-5; maybe TRBD2 (6 bases). Trimming removed 3 bases from V and 0 bases from J, with 17 bases in between. Germline CDR1 is LNHDA and CDR2 is SQIVND (reference sequence). CDR3 length equals 17 residues. In nucleotides, the CDR3 is TGTGCCAGTAGTATCTTCTGGGGCGGGGTAGACCAAGAGACCCAGTACTTC. It specifies CASSIFWGGVDQETQYF.

The gene calls are TRBV28 and TRBJ2-7, with unresolved D. This CDR3 region has 11 residues. V lost 5 bases and J 5 bases, leaving 7 bases between the germline ends. CDR1 and CDR2 from the germline V gene are MDHEN and SYDVKM. The CDR3 region has the DNA TGTGCCAGCAGTAATCGTAACGAGCAGTACTTC. This encodes CASSNRNEQYF.

This clone turned up a few times. V usage is TRBV11-2 and J usage is TRBJ2-1, with 7 bases aligning to TRBD2. This CDR3 region has 12 residues. Germline CDR1 and CDR2: SGHAT and FQNNGV. V lost 5 bases and J lost 9; bases outside the gene matches: 4. CDR3 DNA: TGTGCCAGCAGCCGGACTAGTCTTGAGCAGTTCTTC. It encodes CASSRTSLEQFF.

V and J are TRBV18 and TRBJ1-1; possibly TRBD1 for D (6 bases). The CDR3 consists of 15 residues. The germline gives CDR1 KGHSH, CDR2 LQKENI. Deletions cut 9 bases from V and 4 bases from J, with 21 bases between. The CDR3 loop is CASCAGTNRGTEAFF. Written as DNA, the CDR3 is TGTGCCAGTTGTGCCGGGACAAATAGGGGCACTGAAGCTTTCTTT.

The chain carries TRBV5-8 and TRBJ2-7; 9 bases line up with TRBD1. Germline V lookup: CDR1 SGHTS, CDR2 YDEGEE. CDR3 length: 15 residues. V lost 1 base, J lost 5 bases, and 7 bases stayed unmatched. DNA for the CDR3: TGTGCCAGCAGCTTGTCTACTCGGGACAGGGACGAGCAGTACTTC. Encoded protein: CASSLSTRDRDEQYF.

The chain links TRBV5-1 to TRBJ2-7; D is uncertain. This CDR3 has 14 amino acids. V lost 1 base to trimming and J lost 0 bases, with 8 bases between them. The germline gives CDR1 SGHRS, CDR2 YFSETQ. As DNA, the CDR3 is TGCGCCAGCAGCTTGCGAGGAGACTCCTACGAGCAGTACTTC. Protein: CASSLRGDSYEQYF.